The 29 T cell receptor beta chains given below trace back to one sample, sequenced in a study of T cell responses to AZD1222 COVID-19 vaccine. Some clones are missing from TCRdb's copy, which holds only in-frame ones; the method was immunoSEQ multiplex PCR. The top ten clones hold over 8.5% of a sample with 100,000 to 150,000 clones, roughly 91% of them seen once. The source was peripheral blood, collected on day 0 of MenACWY control vaccination. The receptors stem from an adult in good health.

This clone has a handful of counts. The chain joins TRBV11-3 to TRBJ2-3, with D tentatively TRBD1 (5 bases). The germline CDR1 and CDR2 sequences are SGHNT and YENEEA. V was shortened by 1 base and J by 4 bases, with 6 bases between the two germline ends. This CDR3 has 13 amino acids. This chain's CDR3 is CASSLGGADTQYF. The CDR3 coding sequence is TGTGCCAGCAGCTTAGGGGGCGCAGATACGCAGTATTTT.

The DNA for the CDR3 is TGTGCTAGTGGTTCCCACTCGGAAGAAGCGGGAGGGCCACGACGGAAGACCCAGTACTTC. It is translated as CASGSHSEEAGGPRRKTQYF. This chain links TRBV12-5 with TRBJ2-5; 10 bases map to TRBD2. Germline V gene sequence: CDR1 LGHNT, CDR2 FRNRAP. J lost 6 bases, V lost 4 bases, and 23 bases had no gene match. The CDR3 has 20 residues.

In this sample, this clone turned up once. The chain links TRBV2 to TRBJ1-1; D not resolved. The CDR3 length is 12 residues. Germline V CDR1 and CDR2: SNHLY, FYNNEI. Trimming took off 5 bases at V and 1 base at J, with 5 bases between the two ends. CDR3 nucleotides: TGTGCCAGCAGTAAGGGGAACACTGAAGCTTTCTTT. This sequence encodes CASSKGNTEAFF.

This chain connects TRBV19 to TRBJ2-2; D is possibly TRBD1 or TRBD2 (7 bases each). The V gene lost 5 bases and the J gene lost 6 bases, with 16 bases spanning the gap. Germline V gives CDR1 LNHDA, CDR2 SQIVND (reference sequence). CDR3 length equals 15 residues. CDR3 sequence: CASSPTGTTSGELFF. The CDR3 DNA follows: TGTGCCAGTAGTCCGACAGGGACTACGTCCGGGGAGCTGTTTTTT.

CDR3 nucleotides: TGTGCCAGCAGCTCAGGGTCTGGGGCCAACGTCCTGACTTTC. Encoded protein: CASSSGSGANVLTF. The rearrangement links TRBV5-5 to TRBJ2-6; perhaps TRBD1 as D (5 bases). This CDR3 has 14 residues. V dropped 3 bases and J dropped 1 base, with 5 bases sitting between them. In germline, CDR1 is SGHKS, CDR2 YYEKEE (reference sequence).

This chain connects TRBV19 to TRBJ1-5, with D maybe TRBD1 (5 bases). Per the germline V gene, CDR1 is LNHDA and CDR2 is SQIVND (reference sequence). V was pared by 6 bases and J by 4 bases, with 19 bases between. This CDR3 spans 16 amino acids. The CDR3, as DNA: TGTGCCAGTAGCCCTGGCCCCGGGACTGAGAATCAGCCCCAGCATTTT. This translates into CASSPGPGTENQPQHF.

The chain carries TRBV7-9 and TRBJ1-1, with 7 positions matching TRBD1. Germline trimming cut 6 bases from V and 1 base from J; bases unmatched to any gene: 5. This CDR3 region has 14 residues. The germline gives CDR1 SEHNR, CDR2 FQNEAQ (reference sequence). Written as DNA, the CDR3 is TGTGCCAGCAGGAAAACAGGGGAGAACACTGAAGCTTTCTTT. Encoded protein: CASRKTGENTEAFF.

V is TRBV6-5 and J is TRBJ2-3, with D perhaps TRBD1 or TRBD2 (5 bases each). V was clipped by 9 bases and J by 4 bases, with 11 bases between them. CDR3 length equals 12 residues. Germline V gene data show CDR1 as MNHEY and CDR2 as SVGAGI. CDR3 region: CASPRGSDTQYF. The CDR3 region has the DNA TGTGCCAGTCCGAGGGGTTCAGATACGCAGTATTTT.

The V call is TRBV7-9, the J call TRBJ2-7; 9 bases agree with TRBD1. The trim removed 4 bases at V and 6 bases at J, leaving 7 bases unmatched. Germline V lookup: CDR1 SEHNR, CDR2 FQNEAQ (reference sequence). The CDR3 runs 14 residues. The CDR3 nucleotides are TGTGCCAGCAGCTACGGGGGACAGGGCGGCGAGCAGTACTTC. This encodes CASSYGGQGGEQYF. Complete variable domain (other parts from reference TRBV7-9 and TRBJ2-7): DTGVSQNPRHKITKRGQNVTFRCDPISEHNRLYWYRQTLGQGPEFLTYFQNEAQLEKSRLLSDRFSAERPKGSFSTLEIQRTEQGDSAMYLCASSYGGQGGEQYFGPGTRLTVT.

The genes are TRBV29-1 and TRBJ1-3; D is unclear. Per the germline V gene, CDR1 is SQVTM and CDR2 is ANQGSEA. The ends were cut back, 7 bases at V and 0 bases at J, with 10 bases in the middle. This CDR3 contains 13 residues. The CDR3 nucleotides are TGCAGCGCAGCCCTGGGCTCTGGAAACACCATATATTTT. It codes for CSAALGSGNTIYF.

This rearrangement joins TRBV10-3 to TRBJ1-1; D remains unclear. Between the trimmed V and J ends, which lost 3 bases and 0 bases, there was a span of 5 bases. The CDR3 contains 13 residues. Germline V gene data show CDR1 as ENHRY and CDR2 as SYGVKD. The CDR3 DNA reads TGTGCCATCAGTGACCCTGTGAACACTGAAGCTTTCTTT. Translated, it gives CAISDPVNTEAFF.

Concerning this clone itself: Other nucleotide sequences in the sample specify the same CDR3. The chain links TRBV4-2 to TRBJ2-1; TRBD2 matches 10 bases. Germline V gene data show CDR1 as LGHNA and CDR2 as YNFKEQ. The CDR3 runs to 15 residues. After removal of 4 bases from V and 0 bases from J, the junction contained 0 bases not matched to a gene. CDR3 residues: CASSPSGSSYNEQFF. CDR3 coding DNA: TGTGCCAGCAGCCCTAGCGGGAGCTCCTACAATGAGCAGTTCTTC.

V is TRBV5-6 and J is TRBJ1-2; D uncertain. CDR1 SGHDT and CDR2 YYEEEE come from the germline V gene. The CDR3 runs to 13 residues. V was pared by 2 bases and J by 4 bases, with 9 bases between. The CDR3 reads CASSLYDRYGYTF. In DNA, the CDR3 is TGTGCCAGCAGCTTATACGACCGCTATGGCTACACCTTC.

The chain combines TRBV5-6 with TRBJ2-3; the D gene is possibly TRBD2 (5 bases). The CDR3 consists of 13 residues. Trimming pared 4 bases from V and 4 bases from J, leaving 10 bases between. Germline V gene data show CDR1 as SGHDT and CDR2 as YYEEEE. This chain's CDR3 is CASSNTRADTQYF. CDR3 in DNA: TGTGCCAGCAGCAACACTAGAGCAGATACGCAGTATTTT.

The chain joins TRBV9 to TRBJ2-3; 8 bases match TRBD2. There are 16 residues in the CDR3. The germline V gene encodes CDR1 SGDLS and CDR2 YYNGEE. V gave up 0 bases and J gave up 3 bases; unmatched junction bases: 6. The CDR3 protein is CASSVEGRGGTDTQYF. The DNA for the CDR3 is TGTGCCAGCAGCGTAGAGGGTCGGGGGGGTACAGATACGCAGTATTTT.

The rearrangement uses TRBV4-3 and TRBJ1-2; D is unclear. Germline assignment: CDR1 LGHNA and CDR2 YSLEER. V was shortened by 0 bases and J by 4 bases, with 6 bases between the two germline ends. There are 13 residues in the CDR3. CDR3: CASSQEVRYGYTF. The CDR3 nucleotides read TGCGCCAGCAGCCAAGAAGTCCGCTATGGCTACACCTTC.

The chain combines TRBV6-5 with TRBJ1-5; maybe TRBD1 (5 bases). The germline gives CDR1 MNHEY, CDR2 SVGAGI. V was shortened by 6 bases and J by 0 bases, with 9 bases between the two germline ends. CDR3 length: 14 amino acids. DNA for the CDR3: TGTGCCAGCAGGACAGTTTCTAGCAATCAGCCCCAGCATTTT. This translates into CASRTVSSNQPQHF.

The genes are TRBV9 and TRBJ1-1, with 12 bases that match TRBD1. V shed 4 bases and J 5 bases; nucleotides not matched to a gene: 12. Germline CDR1 SGDLS, CDR2 YYNGEE. The CDR3 runs to 17 residues. This CDR3 is CASSPRPGQGAGTEAFF. The CDR3 DNA is TGTGCCAGCAGCCCTAGACCGGGACAGGGGGCGGGTACTGAAGCTTTCTTT.

This chain links TRBV25-1 with TRBJ1-2; 8 bases fit TRBD1. Per the germline V gene, CDR1 is MGHDK and CDR2 is SYGVNS. Unmatched junction bases numbered 5, after V lost 4 bases and J lost 4 bases. This CDR3 contains 14 residues. CDR3 protein: CASSVGTGPYGYTF. In DNA, the CDR3 is TGTGCCAGCAGTGTCGGGACAGGACCCTATGGCTACACCTTC.

The CDR3, as DNA: TGCAGCGGAGAAGCGAACACTGAAGCTTTCTTT. It codes for CSGEANTEAFF. This rearrangement joins TRBV29-1 to TRBJ1-1; D remains unclear. CDR1 is SQVTM, CDR2 ANQGSEA, per germline. Trimming removed 7 bases from V and 1 base from J, with 7 bases in between. This CDR3 spans 11 amino acids.

The CDR3 bases are TGCGCCAGCAGCTTCCGAGGAGGGGCTGGAGAAGAAAAACTGTTTTTT. This codes for CASSFRGGAGEEKLFF. This chain joins TRBV5-1 and TRBJ1-4; D possibly corresponds to TRBD1 (5 bases). CDR3 length: 16 amino acids. The V gene lost 2 bases and the J gene lost 8 bases, with 19 bases spanning the gap. CDR1 is SGHRS and CDR2 is YFSETQ in the germline V gene.

The gene calls are TRBV6-5 and TRBJ2-3; possibly TRBD1 or TRBD2 for D (5 bases each). This CDR3 has 15 amino acids. CDR1 and CDR2 (germline): MNHEY, SVGAGI. Trimming shortened V by 5 bases and J by 3 bases, and 15 bases separated the two germline ends. CDR3 sequence: CASSNRPGTTDTQYF. The CDR3 DNA follows: TGTGCCAGCAGTAACCGACCAGGGACGACAGATACGCAGTATTTT.

The chain is built from TRBV27 and TRBJ1-1; D call uncertain. V lost 0 bases to trimming and J lost 8 bases, with 16 bases between them. From germline, CDR1 is MNHEY and CDR2 SMNVEV (reference sequence). This CDR3 has 15 amino acids. The CDR3 sequence is CASSLSISVGQEAFF. Written as DNA, the CDR3 is TGTGCCAGCAGTTTATCGATTTCAGTGGGTCAGGAAGCTTTCTTT.

The chain combines TRBV7-9 with TRBJ1-6; 9 positions match TRBD1. Unmatched junction bases numbered 7, after V lost 3 bases and J lost 7 bases. The CDR3 extends over 16 amino acids. CDR1 SEHNR and CDR2 FQNEAQ come from the germline V gene (reference sequence). CDR3 region: CASSFLGQGTNSPLHF. DNA for the CDR3: TGTGCCAGCAGCTTCCTTGGACAGGGGACGAATTCACCCCTCCACTTT. The full variable domain, in which reference TRBV7-9 and TRBJ1-6 provide the parts outside the CDR3, is DTGVSQNPRHKITKRGQNVTFRCDPISEHNRLYWYRQTLGQGPEFLTYFQNEAQLEKSRLLSDRFSAERPKGSFSTLEIQRTEQGDSAMYLCASSFLGQGTNSPLHFGNGTRLTVT.

This chain links TRBV5-4 with TRBJ2-2; D possibly matches TRBD1 or TRBD2 (5 bases each). The length of the CDR3 is 17 residues. From germline, CDR1 is SGHNT and CDR2 YYREEE (reference sequence). The V end lost 3 bases, the J end lost 1 base, and 16 bases lay between the germline ends. CDR3 protein: CASSSGTSLGNTGELFF. The CDR3 nucleotides are TGTGCCAGCAGCTCCGGGACCTCTCTGGGGAACACCGGGGAGCTGTTTTTT. Combining the CDR3 with reference TRBV5-4 and TRBJ2-2 gives the whole variable domain ETGVTQSPTHLIKTRGQQVTLRCSSQSGHNTVSWYQQALGQGPQFIFQYYREEENGRGNFPPRFSGLQFPNYSSELNVNALELDDSALYLCASSSGTSLGNTGELFFGEGSRLTVL.

This clone was detected once. The chain joins TRBV7-6 to TRBJ2-2, with D possibly being TRBD1 (5 bases). The CDR3 loop spans 14 amino acids. The germline V and J ends were trimmed by 5 bases and 4 bases, with 11 bases remaining between them. Germline CDR1 and CDR2: SGHVS and FNYEAQ. CDR3 nucleotide sequence: TGTGCCAGCAGCGTCGGACAAGTCACCGGGGAGCTGTTTTTT. This translates into CASSVGQVTGELFF.

The CDR3 DNA reads as TGTGCCAGCAGCTATGGGACTAGTCAGGATACGCAGTATTTT. It yields the protein CASSYGTSQDTQYF. V and J are TRBV11-2 and TRBJ2-3, with 8 bases that match TRBD2. J was trimmed by 6 bases and V by 4 bases; bases with no gene match: 6. The CDR3 totals 14 residues. CDR1 is SGHAT and CDR2 is FQNNGV in the germline V gene.

The chain is built from TRBV12-5 and TRBJ2-3; TRBD2 aligns across 13 bases. There are 21 residues in the CDR3. V trimming: 0 bases; J trimming: 0 bases; junction bases outside the gene matches: 12. CDR1 and CDR2 from the germline V gene are LGHNT and FRNRAP. CDR3 coding DNA: TGTGCTAGTGGTTTGGTACTTAGTAGGGGACTAGCGGGAACTAGCACAGATACGCAGTATTTT. Translating gives CASGLVLSRGLAGTSTDTQYF.

The chain links TRBV10-3 to TRBJ1-5; D is perhaps TRBD1 (5 bases). The CDR3 covers 16 residues. Trimming removed 0 bases from V and 5 bases from J, with 14 bases in between. The V gene's germline CDR1 is ENHRY and CDR2 SYGVKD. As DNA, the CDR3 is TGTGCCATCAGTGAGTCGCCCTGGGGGAGCGATCAGCCCCAGCATTTT. Translating it yields CAISESPWGSDQPQHF.